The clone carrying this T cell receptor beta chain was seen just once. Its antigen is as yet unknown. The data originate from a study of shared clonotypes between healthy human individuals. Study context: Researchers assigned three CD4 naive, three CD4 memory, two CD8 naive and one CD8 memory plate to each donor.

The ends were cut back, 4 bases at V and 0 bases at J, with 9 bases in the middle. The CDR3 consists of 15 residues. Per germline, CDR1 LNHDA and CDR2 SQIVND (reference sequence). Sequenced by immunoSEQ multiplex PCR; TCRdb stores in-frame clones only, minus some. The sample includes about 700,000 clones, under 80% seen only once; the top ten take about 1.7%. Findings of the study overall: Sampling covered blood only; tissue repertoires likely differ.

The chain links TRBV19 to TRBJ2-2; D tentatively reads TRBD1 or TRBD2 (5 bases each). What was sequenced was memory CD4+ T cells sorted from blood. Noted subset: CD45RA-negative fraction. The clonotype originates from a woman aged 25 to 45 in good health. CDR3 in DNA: TGTGCCAGTAGTACGGGACGAACGAACACCGGGGAGCTGTTTTTT. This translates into CASSTGRTNTGELFF.